The 4 T cell receptor beta chains reported below all come from one sample, sequenced in a study of cytomegalovirus exposure and HLA in healthy donors. The PCR employed 60 Vbeta primers together with 13 Jbeta primers. Sequenced by immunoSEQ multiplex PCR; TCRdb stores in-frame clones only, minus some. The repertoire table contains about 200,000 clones. Input material: PBMCs. These receptor sequences come from a girl aged 2-9 years in good health and CMV-seropositive.

The CDR3 here is CASSSLTTGLKYEQYF. In DNA, the CDR3 is TGTGCCAGCAGTTCCCTTACCACGGGACTAAAATACGAGCAGTACTTC. The chain joins TRBV28 to TRBJ2-7; TRBD2 aligns across 7 bases. The junction had 13 bases not matched to a gene; V was cut back by 4 bases and J by 4 bases. The CDR3 covers 16 residues. Per the germline V gene, CDR1 is MDHEN and CDR2 is SYDVKM.

The V and J genes are TRBV30 and TRBJ1-1; no clear D gene. The CDR3 loop spans 14 amino acids. The germline V gene has CDR1 GTSNPN and CDR2 SVGIG (reference sequence). The ends were cut back, 3 bases at V and 1 base at J, with 12 bases in the middle. The CDR3 spells CAWRPGSQNTEAFF. For the CDR3, the DNA is TGTGCCTGGAGACCGGGGTCCCAGAACACTGAAGCTTTCTTT. Drawing the rest from reference TRBV30 and TRBJ1-1, the complete variable domain is SQTIHQWPATLVQPVGSPLSLECTVEGTSNPNLYWYRQAAGRGLQLLFYSVGIGQISSEVPQNLSASRPQDRQFILSSKKLLLSDSGFYLCAWRPGSQNTEAFFGQGTRLTVV.

This sequence joins TRBV5-4 and TRBJ2-7; 7 nucleotides line up with TRBD2. After removal of 2 bases from V and 2 bases from J, the junction contained 7 bases not matched to a gene. This CDR3 region has 15 residues. The V gene's germline CDR1 is SGHNT and CDR2 YYREEE (reference sequence). As DNA, the CDR3 is TGTGCCAGCAGCTTCGGGCTAGCGGCCACCTACGAGCAGTACTTC. As protein: CASSFGLAATYEQYF.

The genes are TRBV6-6 and TRBJ2-3; no definite D call. CDR1 and CDR2 from the germline V gene are MNHNY and SVGAGI (reference sequence). This CDR3 comprises 12 residues. The germline V and J ends were trimmed by 6 bases and 2 bases, with 6 bases remaining between them. CDR3 loop: CASRASTDTQYF. The DNA for the CDR3 is TGTGCCAGCAGAGCTTCCACAGATACGCAGTATTTT.